The 10 T cell receptor beta chains below all came from one sample that was sequenced in a study of blood T cell repertoires in COVID-19. This table comes from immunoSEQ multiplex PCR, and its TCRdb copy is limited to in-frame clones, with some not included. The table lists 200,000 or so clones, just over 85% of them singletons. Sequenced sample: peripheral blood. These receptors all come from a man aged 50 or older with acute or convalescent COVID-19.

V and J are TRBV7-9 and TRBJ2-1; D remains unclear. This CDR3 is 12 amino acids long. Trimming removed 2 bases from V and 9 bases from J, with 8 bases in between. Germline CDR1 reads SEHNR; CDR2 reads FQNEAQ (reference sequence). CDR3: CASSLINGEQFF. The DNA of the CDR3 is TGTGCCAGCAGCTTAATAAACGGTGAGCAGTTCTTC.

V and J are TRBV7-2 and TRBJ1-3; no clear D gene. This CDR3 is 17 amino acids long. The ends were cut back, 1 base at V and 3 bases at J, with 16 bases in the middle. The germline gives CDR1 SGHTA, CDR2 FQGNSA. DNA for the CDR3: TGTGCCAGCAGCTTAGGCCCCTCGGGTCATTTTGGAAACACCATATATTTT. Protein sequence: CASSLGPSGHFGNTIYF.

V usage is TRBV19 and J usage is TRBJ1-3; D is unclear. This CDR3 spans 14 amino acids. Germline CDR1 reads LNHDA; CDR2 reads SQIVND (reference sequence). With 1 base removed from V and 0 bases from J, the gap between germline ends came to 4 bases. The CDR3: CASSIGGSGNTIYF. For the CDR3, the DNA is TGTGCCAGTAGTATAGGAGGCTCTGGAAACACCATATATTTT. The full variable domain, in which reference TRBV19 and TRBJ1-3 provide the parts outside the CDR3, is DGGITQSPKYLFRKEGQNVTLSCEQNLNHDAMYWYRQDPGQGLRLIYYSQIVNDFQKGDIAEGYSVSREKKESFPLTVTSAQKNPTAFYLCASSIGGSGNTIYFGEGSWLTVV.

The rearrangement links TRBV7-2 to TRBJ1-2; no reliable D call. The CDR3 consists of 16 residues. V lost 2 bases and J lost 0, with 13 bases in between. Looked up from germline, CDR1 is SGHTA and CDR2 is FQGNSA. The CDR3 DNA follows: TGTGCCAGCAGCTTAAATGAGGTCCCTCCTAACTATGGCTACACCTTC. This gives the protein CASSLNEVPPNYGYTF.

This chain links TRBV7-9 with TRBJ1-1; D may be TRBD1 (5 bases). This CDR3 has 12 amino acids. Germline V gene sequence: CDR1 SEHNR, CDR2 FQNEAQ (reference sequence). V lost 1 base, J lost 6 bases, and 6 bases lay in between. CDR3 residues: CASSLGGAEAFF. CDR3 coding DNA: TGTGCCAGCAGCTTAGGGGGGGCTGAAGCTTTCTTT.

V usage is TRBV25-1 and J usage is TRBJ1-6; perhaps TRBD1 as D (5 bases). The length of the CDR3 is 18 residues. The germline V gene has CDR1 MGHDK and CDR2 SYGVNS. Between the trimmed V and J ends, which lost 3 bases and 8 bases, there was a span of 23 bases. The CDR3, as DNA: TGTGCCAGCAGTGATTCCTCCGGGGGGGGAACGACCTATTCACCCCTCCACTTT. Translated: CASSDSSGGGTTYSPLHF.

This chain uses TRBV5-1 with TRBJ1-1; TRBD1 matches 9 bases. This CDR3 has 14 amino acids. Looked up from germline, CDR1 is SGHRS and CDR2 is YFSETQ. J lost 7 bases, V lost 2 bases, and 6 bases had no gene match. Written as DNA, the CDR3 is TGCGCCAGCAGCTTACAGGGGGCCACGGGTGAAGCTTTCTTT. This encodes CASSLQGATGEAFF.

The chain couples TRBV5-4 to TRBJ1-4; D not certain. Germline V CDR1 and CDR2: SGHNT, YYREEE (reference sequence). There are 14 residues in the CDR3. V lost 5 bases to trimming and J lost 6 bases, with 14 bases between them. DNA for the CDR3: TGTGCCAGCAGTCGGGAGCAACGGGATGAAAAACTGTTTTTT. Translated, it gives CASSREQRDEKLFF.

The chain joins TRBV7-8 to TRBJ1-1; TRBD1 agrees at 7 bases. Germline V gene lookup returns CDR1 SGHVS and CDR2 FQNEAQ. CDR3 size: 15 residues. V dropped 5 bases and J dropped 6; count of bases not matched to a gene: 12. The CDR3 reads CASSNQLRGQAEAFF. In DNA, the CDR3 is TGTGCCAGCAGCAACCAGTTGAGGGGGCAAGCTGAAGCTTTCTTT.

This chain joins TRBV19 and TRBJ1-1; D might be TRBD1 (5 bases). Trimming pared 8 bases from V and 2 bases from J, leaving 18 bases between. This CDR3 contains 15 residues. CDR1 is LNHDA and CDR2 is SQIVND in the germline V gene (reference sequence). CDR3 bases: TGTGCCAGTCACTACGGGGGTACGGCCAACACTGAAGCTTTCTTT. Residues: CASHYGGTANTEAFF.